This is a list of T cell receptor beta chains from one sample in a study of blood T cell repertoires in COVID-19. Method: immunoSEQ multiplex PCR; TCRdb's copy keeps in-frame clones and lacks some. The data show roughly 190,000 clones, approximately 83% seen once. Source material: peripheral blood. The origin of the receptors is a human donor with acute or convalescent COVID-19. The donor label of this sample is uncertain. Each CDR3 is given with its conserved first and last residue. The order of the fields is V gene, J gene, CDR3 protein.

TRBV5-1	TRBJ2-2	CASSRGGADTGELFF
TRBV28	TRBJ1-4	CASGGGGEKLFF
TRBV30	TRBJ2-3	CAWSVQDTDTQYF
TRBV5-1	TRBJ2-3	CASSPGSGSTDTQYF
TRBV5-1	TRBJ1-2	CASSLVPGNYGYTF
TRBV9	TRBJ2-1	CASSANPRGEQFF
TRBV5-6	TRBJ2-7	CASSFLQGQSYEQYF
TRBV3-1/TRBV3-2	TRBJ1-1	CASSQGAGGNTEAFF
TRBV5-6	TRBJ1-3	CASSPLTGVSSGNTIYF
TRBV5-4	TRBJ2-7	CASSLASGSMYEQYF
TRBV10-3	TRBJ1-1	CAISAGTGAGNTEAFF
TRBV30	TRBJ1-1	CARTHLADTEAFF
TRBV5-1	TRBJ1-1	CASRRTGTDTEAFF
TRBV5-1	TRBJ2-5	CASSLAGTSGGSQETQYF
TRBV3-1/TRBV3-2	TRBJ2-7	CASSQVVHEQYF
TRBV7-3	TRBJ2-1	CASSLGRGGQQFF
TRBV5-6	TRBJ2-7	CASSLGQYYEQYF
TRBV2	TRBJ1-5	CASSPGRNSNQPQHF
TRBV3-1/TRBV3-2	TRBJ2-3	CASSQLTGRDTDTQYF
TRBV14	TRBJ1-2	CASSLDSGYGYTF
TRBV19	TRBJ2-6	CASSITAISGANVLTF
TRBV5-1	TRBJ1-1	CASSLTPGQSTNTEAFF
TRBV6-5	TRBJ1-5	CASSYRGNQPQHF
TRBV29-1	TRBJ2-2	CSGGTGTGELFF